This entry lists 8 T cell receptor beta chains sequenced from one sample in a study of long-term antiretroviral therapy in people with HIV. Version v3.0 of the immunoSEQ assay ran at survey level. The method was immunoSEQ multiplex PCR; TCRdb's version includes in-frame clones alone and lacks a portion of them. The sample records about 7,200 clones, around 70% being singletons. The specimen was unsorted PBMCs, collected around eleven months before starting antiretroviral therapy. The receptors were sampled from a man in his forties or fifties with HIV.

The chain carries TRBV5-1 and TRBJ1-1, with 8 bases identical to TRBD1. This CDR3 contains 16 residues. Per germline, CDR1 SGHRS and CDR2 YFSETQ. V lost 3 bases, J lost 4 bases, and 11 bases stayed unmatched. The chain's CDR3 is CASSSLASDRATEAFF. For the CDR3, the DNA is TGCGCCAGCAGCTCCCTAGCATCGGACAGGGCCACTGAAGCTTTCTTT. Complete variable domain (other parts from reference TRBV5-1 and TRBJ1-1): KAGVTQTPRYLIKTRGQQVTLSCSPISGHRSVSWYQQTPGQGLQFLFEYFSETQRNKGNFPGRFSGRQFSNSRSEMNVSTLELGDSALYLCASSSLASDRATEAFFGQGTRLTVV.

This clone is medium-sized. The chain uses TRBV9 and TRBJ2-7, with TRBD2 as a possible D gene (6 bases). V was cut by 1 base and J by 0 bases, with 8 bases left in between. This CDR3 has 14 amino acids. Germline CDR1 reads SGDLS; CDR2 reads YYNGEE. The CDR3 sequence: CASSVNGGSYEQYF. In DNA form, the CDR3 reads TGTGCCAGCAGCGTAAACGGGGGCTCCTACGAGCAGTACTTC. Full variable domain (rest looked up from reference TRBV9 and TRBJ2-7): DSGVTQTPKHLITATGQRVTLRCSPRSGDLSVYWYQQSLDQGLQFLIQYYNGEERAKGNILERFSAQQFPDLHSELNLSSLELGDSALYFCASSVNGGSYEQYFGPGTRLTVT.

J is TRBJ1-2 and V is TRBV6-1, with a tentative D call TRBD1 (5 bases). V lost 3 bases, J lost 4 bases, and 12 bases lay in between. The CDR3 consists of 14 residues. Germline CDR1 MNHNS, CDR2 SASEGT. Here the CDR3 reads CASSDTTGVYGYTF. DNA for the CDR3: TGTGCCAGCAGTGATACCACGGGGGTCTATGGCTACACCTTC.

The chain uses TRBV30 and TRBJ2-7; weak D call: TRBD2 (5 bases). V lost 0 bases and J lost 0, with 12 bases in between. The CDR3 is 15 residues long. CDR1 GTSNPN and CDR2 SVGIG come from the germline V gene (reference sequence). This CDR3 is CAWSVGPDSSYEQYF. CDR3 sequence (DNA): TGTGCCTGGAGTGTAGGTCCGGACTCCTCCTACGAGCAGTACTTC.

This chain links TRBV5-4 with TRBJ1-6, with a possible D match to TRBD1 (6 bases). The V end lost 3 bases, the J end lost 7 bases, and 11 bases lay between the germline ends. The CDR3 is 14 residues long. CDR1 SGHNT and CDR2 YYREEE come from the germline V gene (reference sequence). CDR3 residues: CASSSGRGNSPLHF. CDR3 DNA sequence: TGTGCCAGCAGCTCCGGTAGGGGGAATTCACCCCTCCACTTT.

The chain employs TRBV4-3 and TRBJ2-7; 8 nucleotides agree with TRBD1. The V and J ends lost 1 base and 4 bases, in that order; junction bases with no gene match: 9. There are 16 residues in the CDR3. The V gene's germline CDR1 is LGHNA and CDR2 YSLEER. This CDR3 is CASSQGSGQGIYEQYF. For the CDR3, the DNA is TGCGCCAGCAGCCAAGGGTCCGGACAGGGAATTTACGAGCAGTACTTC.

The rearrangement uses TRBV5-1 and TRBJ1-2; D is undetermined. The V end lost 1 base, the J end lost 5 bases, and 15 bases lay between the germline ends. The CDR3 sequence is 15 residues long. Germline-derived CDR1 and CDR2 are SGHRS and YFSETQ. The CDR3 DNA is TGCGCCAGCAGCTTGTTAGACAAGGAGCCTTATGGCTACACCTTC. It yields the protein CASSLLDKEPYGYTF.

By proportion, this clone is medium-sized. CDR3 DNA sequence: TGTGCCACCAGCGAGAGCACAGATACGCAGTATTTT. Amino acids: CATSESTDTQYF. The gene calls are TRBV15 and TRBJ2-3; D call uncertain. V lost 5 bases and J lost 0, with 3 bases in between. The CDR3 runs to 12 residues. CDR1 and CDR2 from the germline V gene are LNHNV and YYDKDF (reference sequence).